One and the same sample provided the 23 T cell receptor beta chains below, sequenced in a study of molecular identifiers for immune sequencing clone quantification. TCRdb independently ran MiXCR on the PCR reads; one entry per CDR3 protein. The data contain around 480,000 distinct CDR3 sequences, about a fifth of them singletons. The material sequenced was naive CD8+ T cells from blood, with Jurkat cell RNA spiked in. The subset here: FACS-sorted CD8+CD4-CCR7+CD45RA+ naive T cells. These receptors were taken from a human donor in good health. Some libraries in this study had Jurkat cell RNA spiked in.

This clonotype was seen repeatedly, ten times or more. This rearrangement joins TRBV12-3 or TRBV12-4 to TRBJ1-5; D is undetermined. The CDR3 is 14 residues long. V was clipped by 4 bases and J by 5 bases, with 12 bases between them. CDR3 DNA: TGTGCCAGCAGTTCGGGCGGCCCCTATCAGCCCCAGCATTTT. This encodes CASSSGGPYQPQHF.

V gene TRBV3-1 combines with J gene TRBJ1-3; no clear D gene. Deletions cut 1 base from V and 8 bases from J, with 15 bases between. Germline V gene data show CDR1 as LGHDT and CDR2 as YNNKEL (reference sequence). This CDR3 has 15 residues. The DNA of the CDR3 is TGTGCCAGCAGCCAAGGCCACGGCCCGGGAGACACCATATATTTT. Residues: CASSQGHGPGDTIYF.

This clonotype was picked up a small number of times. The genes are TRBV19 and TRBJ2-5, with TRBD2 as a possible D gene (5 bases). Germline CDR1 and CDR2: LNHDA and SQIVND (reference sequence). Trimming shortened V by 3 bases and J by 7 bases, and 15 bases separated the two germline ends. The CDR3 length is 14 residues. The CDR3 sequence: CASSIPRPGGTQYF. The CDR3 DNA reads as TGTGCCAGTAGTATCCCCAGGCCCGGAGGGACCCAGTACTTC.

The sample holds many counts of this clonotype. The chain joins TRBV7-9 to TRBJ2-5; D tentatively reads TRBD1 or TRBD2 (5 bases each). This CDR3 region has 15 residues. The germline V gene encodes CDR1 SEHNR and CDR2 FQNEAQ (reference sequence). Trimming took off 4 bases at V and 5 bases at J, with 17 bases between the two ends. CDR3 nucleotides: TGTGCCAGCAGCTCCGGGACGGTAGAAGTGGAGACCCAGTACTTC. It specifies CASSSGTVEVETQYF.

CDR3 in amino acids: CASSLDRGSSYNSPLHF. Here the CDR3 DNA reads TGTGCCAGCAGCTTAGATCGGGGAAGCTCCTATAATTCACCCCTCCACTTT. The chain recombines TRBV11-2 with TRBJ1-6; D is undetermined. The V gene's germline CDR1 is SGHAT and CDR2 FQNNGV. V was clipped by 0 bases and J by 0 bases, with 9 bases between them. This CDR3 is 17 amino acids long.

Ten or more counts support this clonotype. The V and J genes are TRBV19 and TRBJ1-3; D gene ambiguous. This CDR3 region has 13 residues. V lost 8 bases and J lost 0, with 8 bases in between. CDR1 is LNHDA, CDR2 SQIVND, per germline (reference sequence). As DNA, the CDR3 is TGTGCCAGTGGACCGAACTCTGGAAACACCATATATTTT. Its protein product is CASGPNSGNTIYF.

V and J are TRBV28 and TRBJ2-5, with a weak D call TRBD1 (5 bases). The V and J ends lost 7 bases and 2 bases respectively, with 14 bases between them. The CDR3 is 14 amino acids. Germline V gives CDR1 MDHEN, CDR2 SYDVKM. The CDR3 nucleotides read TGTGCCAGCAACCCGACAGAATTACAAGAGACCCAGTACTTC. Protein product: CASNPTELQETQYF.

Turning to this clonotype: A read error may produce the germline difference seen at one junction end. This chain connects TRBV27 to TRBJ2-1; 9 nucleotides match TRBD2. The length of the CDR3 is 17 residues. Per the germline V gene, CDR1 is MNHEY and CDR2 is SMNVEV (reference sequence). The CDR3 sequence: CANSPESGLAGWNEQFF. DNA of the CDR3: TGTGCCAACAGTCCGGAATCGGGGCTAGCGGGGTGGAATGAGCAGTTCTTC.

This clonotype was counted between two and nine times. The chain has TRBV9 and TRBJ2-3; TRBD1 might be the D (6 bases). The CDR3 has 16 amino acids. Germline V gene sequence: CDR1 SGDLS, CDR2 YYNGEE. The germline V and J ends were trimmed by 0 bases and 4 bases, with 15 bases remaining between them. CDR3 nucleotides: TGTGCCAGCAGCGTAGCCCTCGGGACATCCCCAGATACGCAGTATTTT. This encodes CASSVALGTSPDTQYF.

This clonotype was seen a few times. The chain recombines TRBV11-2 with TRBJ2-5, with D perhaps TRBD2 (5 bases). The CDR3 has 17 amino acids. Trimming left V 1 base short and J 5 bases short, with 20 bases between. Germline V gene lookup returns CDR1 SGHAT and CDR2 FQNNGV. The CDR3 bases are TGTGCCAGCAGCTTAGTCCGGGAAAATTACAAAGTGGAGACCCAGTACTTC. Its protein product is CASSLVRENYKVETQYF.

The chain joins TRBV28 to TRBJ2-5; D is perhaps TRBD1 or TRBD2 (5 bases each). The CDR3 length is 14 residues. Trimming took 5 bases from V and 5 from J, leaving 15 bases between them. Per germline, CDR1 MDHEN and CDR2 SYDVKM. CDR3: CASSAPWGGETQYF. CDR3 DNA sequence: TGTGCCAGCAGTGCCCCATGGGGCGGGGAGACCCAGTACTTC.

As regards this clonotype: A read error may produce the germline difference seen at one junction end. The gene calls are TRBV6-2 or TRBV6-3 and TRBJ2-1; no reliable D call. The CDR3 length is 15 residues. Germline lookup yields CDR1 MNHEY and CDR2 SVGEGT. CDR3 DNA: TGTGCCAGCAGTTACCCGGGCAGCTCCTACAATGAGCAGGTCTTC. Protein sequence: CASSYPGSSYNEQVF.

The chain has TRBV12-3 or TRBV12-4 and TRBJ1-1; no clear D. Trimming removed 10 bases from V and 9 bases from J, with 15 bases in between. CDR3 length: 11 amino acids. In nucleotides, the CDR3 is TGTGCCACCAAGTCAAGCCACAAAGCTTTCTTT. Translation: CATKSSHKAFF.

Concerning this clonotype: A read error may be the cause here, since a much bigger clone is one base away. The CDR3 end shows no conserved phenylalanine or tryptophan, and so a read error is likely. The J gene is TRBJ2-7, the V gene TRBV5-6; TRBD2 agrees at 8 bases. The CDR3 has 15 amino acids. With 2 bases clipped from V and 3 bases from J, the junction kept 7 bases outside the gene matches. Per the germline V gene, CDR1 is SGHDT and CDR2 is YYEEEE. For the CDR3, the DNA is TGTGCCAGCAGCTTCCGGAGCGGGAGCGGCTACGAGCAGTACCTC. Protein product: CASSFRSGSGYEQYL.

This clonotype was seen many times. This sequence joins TRBV3-1 and TRBJ2-3; D not resolved. The CDR3 spans 13 residues. V lost 0 bases to trimming and J lost 4 bases, with 5 bases between them. The V gene's germline CDR1 is LGHDT and CDR2 YNNKEL (reference sequence). The CDR3 DNA sequence: TGTGCCAGCAGCCAAGAAGAGGCAGATACGCAGTATTTT. Residues: CASSQEEADTQYF.

This clonotype was recorded at least ten times. The V call is TRBV14, the J call TRBJ2-7, with 7 bases that match TRBD2. Germline V gene lookup returns CDR1 SGHDN and CDR2 FVKESK. The CDR3 sequence is 14 residues long. The ends lost 4 bases at V and 7 bases at J; junction bases unmatched: 10. This CDR3 is CASSRDYVGSEQYF. DNA for the CDR3: TGTGCCAGCAGCCGGGACTACGTCGGGTCTGAGCAGTACTTC.

This clonotype was found many times. The chain carries TRBV19 and TRBJ1-4; tentatively, D is TRBD1 (6 bases). CDR1 LNHDA and CDR2 SQIVND come from the germline V gene (reference sequence). Trimming pared 6 bases from V and 8 bases from J, leaving 10 bases between. CDR3 length: 12 residues. The CDR3 spells CASRTGTEKLFF. Written as DNA, the CDR3 is TGTGCCAGTAGAACCGGGACAGAAAAACTGTTTTTT.

In its sample, this clonotype was seen many times. The gene calls are TRBV28 and TRBJ2-7, with 8 bases identical to TRBD1. Germline V gene sequence: CDR1 MDHEN, CDR2 SYDVKM. V shed 0 bases, J shed 3 bases, and the junction held 4 bases outside the gene matches. The CDR3 is 15 amino acids. The CDR3 sequence is CASSLWGQAHYEQYF. In nucleotides, the CDR3 is TGTGCCAGCAGTTTATGGGGACAGGCACACTACGAGCAGTACTTC.

The chain joins TRBV29-1 to TRBJ2-3; D call uncertain. The end of the DNA is better explained by TRBJ1-5, so the J call may be wrong. The CDR3 length is 15 residues. The germline V gene has CDR1 SQVTM and CDR2 ANQGSEA. In nucleotides, the CDR3 is TGCAGCGTTGAAGGCACTAGCGGGAGGGCAGATACGCAGCATTTT. Translated, it gives CSVEGTSGRADTQHF.

Concerning this clonotype: One base away lies a much larger clone, so this may be a sequencing read error. The V gene is TRBV4-3, the J gene TRBJ2-7; 9 nucleotides agree with TRBD1. This CDR3 comprises 16 residues. J lost 2 bases, V lost 4 bases, and 9 bases had no gene match. The germline CDR1 and CDR2 sequences are LGHNA and YSLEER. Here the CDR3 DNA reads TGCGCCAGCAGCCCCAGCATAACAGGGGGCGCCTACGAGCAGTACTTC. It translates to CASSPSITGGAYEQYF.

The rearrangement uses TRBV19 and TRBJ1-5, with D unclear. The germline V and J ends were trimmed by 0 bases and 0 bases, with 12 bases remaining between them. The length of the CDR3 is 17 residues. Germline CDR1 reads LNHDA; CDR2 reads SQIVND (reference sequence). In nucleotides, the CDR3 is TGTGCCAGTAGTATAGACCTACTAGGTTATAGCAATCAGCCCCAGCATTTT. It yields the protein CASSIDLLGYSNQPQHF.

Remarks on this clonotype: Since a much larger clone is just one base distant, this may be a read error. The rearrangement joins TRBV20-1 to TRBJ2-1; 7 nucleotides agree with TRBD2. Germline-derived CDR1 and CDR2 are DFQATT and SNEGSKA (reference sequence). CDR3 length: 15 residues. CDR3 sequence (DNA): TGCAGCTGCCGCTATCTAGCGGCGCCAAGCGGTGAGCAGTTCTTC. It encodes CSCRYLAAPSGEQFF.

This clonotype has more than one count but fewer than ten. The chain has TRBV20-1 and TRBJ2-1; 9 nucleotides agree with TRBD2. Germline V CDR1 and CDR2: DFQATT, SNEGSKA (reference sequence). Trimming at V came to 2 bases and at J to 8 bases, leaving 13 bases not matched to a gene. The CDR3 sequence is 16 residues long. CDR3 bases: TGCAGTGCTAGAACTAGTGGGCGGGAGGGCCGGTATGAGCAGTTCTTC. Protein product: CSARTSGREGRYEQFF.